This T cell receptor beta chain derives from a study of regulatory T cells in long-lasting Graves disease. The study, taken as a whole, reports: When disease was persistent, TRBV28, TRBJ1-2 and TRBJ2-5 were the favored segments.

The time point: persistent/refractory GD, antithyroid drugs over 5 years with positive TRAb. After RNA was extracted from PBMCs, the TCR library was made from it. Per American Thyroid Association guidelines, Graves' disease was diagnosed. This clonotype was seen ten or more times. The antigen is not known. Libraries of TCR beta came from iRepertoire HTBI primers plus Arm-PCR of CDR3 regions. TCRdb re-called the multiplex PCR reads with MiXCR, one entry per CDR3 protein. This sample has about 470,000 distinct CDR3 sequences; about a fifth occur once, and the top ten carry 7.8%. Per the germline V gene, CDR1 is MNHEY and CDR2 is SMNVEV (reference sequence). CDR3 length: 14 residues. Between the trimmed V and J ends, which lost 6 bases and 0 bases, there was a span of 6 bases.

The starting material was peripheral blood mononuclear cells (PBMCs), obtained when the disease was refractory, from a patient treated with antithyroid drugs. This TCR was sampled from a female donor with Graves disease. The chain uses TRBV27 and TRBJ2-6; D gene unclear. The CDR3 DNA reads TGTGCCAGCAGGTCGAGCTCTGGGGCCAACGTCCTGACTTTC. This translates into CASRSSSGANVLTF.